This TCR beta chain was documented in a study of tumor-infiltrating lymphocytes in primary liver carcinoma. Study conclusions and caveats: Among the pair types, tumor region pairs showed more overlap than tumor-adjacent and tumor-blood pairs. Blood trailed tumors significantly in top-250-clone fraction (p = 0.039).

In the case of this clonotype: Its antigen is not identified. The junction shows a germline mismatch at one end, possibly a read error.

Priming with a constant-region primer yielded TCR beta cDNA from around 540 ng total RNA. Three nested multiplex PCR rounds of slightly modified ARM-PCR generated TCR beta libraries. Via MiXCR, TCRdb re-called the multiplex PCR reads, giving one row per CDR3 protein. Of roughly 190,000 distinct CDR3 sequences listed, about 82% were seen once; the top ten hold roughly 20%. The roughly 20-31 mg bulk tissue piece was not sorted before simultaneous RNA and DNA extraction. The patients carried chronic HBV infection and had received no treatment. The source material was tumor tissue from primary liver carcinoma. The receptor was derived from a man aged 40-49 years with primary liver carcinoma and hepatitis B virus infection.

The CDR3 coding sequence is TGTGCCAGCAGTGAAGTAAGGTCACAGGGTGATATGCAGTATTTT. Translation gives CASSEVRSQGDMQYF. V usage is TRBV6-1 and J usage is TRBJ2-3, with D possibly TRBD1 on 6 matching bases. Per the germline V gene, CDR1 is MNHNS and CDR2 is SASEGT. This CDR3 contains 15 residues.